The TCR beta chain under discussion was sequenced for a study of immune cell composition in non-small cell lung cancer. Measured with immunoSEQ multiplex PCR; TCRdb has only the in-frame clones, and not every one. The sample records thousands of clones, 60% to 80% being singletons. Germline-derived CDR1 and CDR2 are LGHNA and YSLEER. This CDR3 has 16 residues. Concerning this clone: Germline and junction disagree at one end, which may indicate a read error.

The chain joins TRBV4-3 to TRBJ2-5, with a tentative D call TRBD2 (5 bases). The TCR sequence derives from a human donor with non-small cell lung cancer. The sample was lung tumor tissue. The CDR3 nucleotides read TGCGCCAGCAGCCAAGTACTCGCGGGCCTCCGAGAGGCCCAGTACTTC. The encoded protein is CASSQVLAGLREAQYF.